This T cell receptor (beta chain) was retrieved from a study of blood T cell repertoires in COVID-19. Trimming took 1 base from V and 5 from J; bases not matched to a gene: 20. CDR3 length equals 20 residues. CDR1 and CDR2 from the germline V gene are LGHNA and YNFKEQ. Using immunoSEQ multiplex PCR, the repertoire was profiled, and TCRdb retains in-frame clones only, with some absent. The data contain approximately 260,000 clones, around 84% of them singletons. The sample comprised PBMCs or T cells enriched from blood (not recorded which). The clonotype originates from a man younger than 45 with acute COVID-19. V is TRBV4-2 and J is TRBJ2-5, with TRBD2 matching over 9 bases. The CDR3 DNA follows: TGTGCCAGCAGCCAAGCCCAGGTAACCGCCAGCGGGGGGCCGCTGGAGACCCAGTACTTC. Encoded protein: CASSQAQVTASGGPLETQYF.